One and the same sample provided the 2 T cell receptor beta chains below, sequenced in a study of cytomegalovirus exposure and HLA in healthy donors. The study ran its PCR with 60 Vbeta and 13 Jbeta primers. The protocol was immunoSEQ multiplex PCR, while the TCRdb copy is restricted to in-frame clones and leaves out a portion. The table includes under 150,000 clones, around 80% detected once. Sequencing was done on a sample of PBMCs. These receptors all come from a man aged 50 to 60 in good health and CMV-seronegative.

This chain joins TRBV15 and TRBJ2-1, with 13 bases that match TRBD2. V dropped 1 base and J dropped 8; count of bases not matched to a gene: 11. The germline V gene has CDR1 LNHNV and CDR2 YYDKDF (reference sequence). The CDR3 runs to 18 residues. This chain's CDR3 is CATSRGSTSGGIADEQFF. In nucleotides, the CDR3 is TGTGCCACCAGCAGAGGCTCGACTAGCGGGGGGATTGCGGATGAGCAGTTCTTC.

Only a few counts were recorded for this clone. The chain links TRBV14 to TRBJ2-1; D unclear. The germline V and J ends were trimmed by 1 base and 4 bases, with 8 bases remaining between them. From germline, CDR1 is SGHDN and CDR2 FVKESK. The CDR3 is made up of 14 amino acids. This CDR3 is CASSQVSVYNEQFF. DNA of the CDR3: TGTGCCAGCAGCCAAGTGAGTGTTTACAATGAGCAGTTCTTC.